Included here is one T cell receptor (beta chain) sequence, with context. Its target is not known. This sample is part of a study of cytomegalovirus exposure and HLA in healthy donors. The wider study: A subsequent analysis stated that the 120 or so validation repertoires were run on the same platform as the roughly 710 first-cohort repertoires. Study-level findings and limits: The listing of roughly 160 TCR beta chains classed them as cytomegalovirus-associated. For most TCR sequences rarity was the rule, although some public TCRs occurred in many donors.

The germline V gene has CDR1 SGHAT and CDR2 FQDESV (reference sequence). The CDR3 contains 12 residues. Trimming at V came to 4 bases and at J to 9 bases, leaving 6 bases not matched to a gene. Only in-frame clones appear in the TCRdb table, and some are missing; sequencing was by immunoSEQ multiplex PCR. The profile shows under 150,000 clones, about 88% of them singletons. The sample was PBMCs. The receptor was isolated from a man aged 18 to 29 in good health and CMV-seropositive. V and J are TRBV11-1 and TRBJ2-7, with 7 nucleotides matching TRBD2. The DNA of the CDR3 is TGTGCCAGCAGCTCACCTAGCGGCACGCAGTACTTC. This translates into CASSSPSGTQYF.